This TCR beta chain was documented in a study of T cell responses to AZD1222 COVID-19 vaccine (TCRdb year 2021). Some background on the complete study: A total of under 250 trial participants underwent TCR sequencing, of whom about 210 had received two doses of AZD1222 and about 25 had received two doses of the MenACWY control vaccine. Trial participants were enrolled into age subgroups of 18-55, 56-69 and 70-plus years, which contained about 150, 27 and 61 TCR-sequenced participants, respectively. Findings and caveats that apply to the study as a whole: Most participants were white British and females outnumbered males, and the authors suggested that clonal diversity may have been underestimated. Vaccine-associated CD4 TCRs spanned the whole spike protein, with dominant responses in regions 160-218 and 743-854. The 56-69-year group was small, and its depth increase did not reach significance, likely because of low power. Because no day 14 peak-response samples were available, the repertoires could be characterized only after the peak T cell response. Reportedly, close to half of the unique spike-specific TCRs recognized epitopes lying outside the regions that are mutated in the B.1.351 and B.1.1.7 variants. Conclusions about previously exposed vaccinees are limited because only six or seven AZD1222 recipients were SARS-CoV-2 seropositive at baseline. A significant rise in spike-specific TCR breadth and depth was observed after two AZD1222 doses relative to day 0 and relative to MenACWY recipients.

Taken with the paper, the label for time point translates to: baseline before first vaccination. The sample's treatment or condition, from its label and the paper: meningococcal conjugate vaccine given as trial control. The vaccinee samples were drawn from two UK trials, COV001 and COV002, one of which was a single-blind randomized controlled phase 2/3 trial testing AZD1222 (ChAdOx1 nCoV-19) in healthy adults. For TCRbeta chain sequencing, PBMC samples from trial participants were taken at day 0 and at day 28 after the second dose. Turning to this clone: It lacks a known antigen. No qualities accompany the bases; no much larger clone lies one base away.

The germline V gene sets CDR1 to MNHEY and CDR2 to SVGAGI. The CDR3, cysteine through phenylalanine, is 15 amino acids long. The read is trimmed to its CDR3 DNA, 45 bases read in frame from base 1. Trimming leaves V shorter by 8 bases and J shorter by 2 bases, with the junction holding 8 bases beyond the gene matches. The CDR3 regions of human TCRbeta chains were analyzed by immunosequencing. Under the source paper's analysis protocol: Repertoire TCRs were checked for matches against a reference library of SARS-CoV-2-specific TCRs that had been generated using the MIRA antigen-specificity platform. Breadth meant the fraction of unique TCRs that were SARS-CoV-2-associated, whereas depth meant the fraction of total T cells that were SARS-CoV-2-associated. Using the MIRA data, each spike-specific TCR was assigned both to the spike region to which the TCR was reactive and to a CD4 or CD8 class. Log10-transformed breadth and depth values were compared by one-way ANOVA with Sidak's multiple comparisons tests. Here the immuneACCESS table is served through TCRdb, limited to in-frame sequences with V and J called. Missing clones are a known gap in these copies; in checked studies unresolved V genes cover under half, and the rest lacks a known reason. From that table come the V and J calls and clone size; the DNA was used to work out D and trimming. The sample data list about 150,000 clones, and approximately 89% of these were observed just once. The top ten clones comprise approximately 3.6% of the sample.

This TCR came from an adult in good health. Specimen: peripheral blood, collected on day 0 of MenACWY control vaccination. The chain is made from TRBV6-5 and TRBJ2-2; TRBD1 lines up with 7 middle nucleotides. The bases read TGTGCCAGCCGCCCAGGGGGAGCTAACACCGGGGAGCTGTTTTTT. Translated, it gives CASRPGGANTGELFF.